This TCR beta chain was identified in a study of T cell repertoires in cytomegalovirus infection. The wider study: Recently described HLA-C-restricted plus well-studied HLA-B-restricted CMV epitopes were used. An indication of both CMV infection and matching HLA type came from public TCR beta signatures. Study-wide findings and caveats: Adding up the frequency of public TCR beta families identified people who carried CMV plus the relevant HLA. Ex vivo, HLA-C-restricted CMV-specific TCR beta clonotypes prevailed over the rest of the response.

This CDR3 has 14 residues. Trimming cost V 8 bases and J 2 bases, with 14 bases left between them. CDR1 is ENHRY, CDR2 SYGVKD, per germline. MiXCR, applied by TCRdb to the reads, yields one record per CDR3 protein. The repertoire holds roughly 700,000 distinct CDR3 sequences, with roughly a third as singletons. On this clonotype: Its antigen is as yet unknown.

The rearrangement joins TRBV10-3 to TRBJ2-3; D possibly matches TRBD1 or TRBD2 (5 bases each). The source is a human donor in good health (CMV status not recorded). Some clones in this sample may be carry-over from other donors' samples. Sequenced material: cultured PBMCs, taken from culture after CMV antigen stimulation. The CDR3 region is CAIRKGENTDTQYF. CDR3 nucleotides: TGTGCCATCCGAAAAGGGGAGAACACAGATACGCAGTATTTT.